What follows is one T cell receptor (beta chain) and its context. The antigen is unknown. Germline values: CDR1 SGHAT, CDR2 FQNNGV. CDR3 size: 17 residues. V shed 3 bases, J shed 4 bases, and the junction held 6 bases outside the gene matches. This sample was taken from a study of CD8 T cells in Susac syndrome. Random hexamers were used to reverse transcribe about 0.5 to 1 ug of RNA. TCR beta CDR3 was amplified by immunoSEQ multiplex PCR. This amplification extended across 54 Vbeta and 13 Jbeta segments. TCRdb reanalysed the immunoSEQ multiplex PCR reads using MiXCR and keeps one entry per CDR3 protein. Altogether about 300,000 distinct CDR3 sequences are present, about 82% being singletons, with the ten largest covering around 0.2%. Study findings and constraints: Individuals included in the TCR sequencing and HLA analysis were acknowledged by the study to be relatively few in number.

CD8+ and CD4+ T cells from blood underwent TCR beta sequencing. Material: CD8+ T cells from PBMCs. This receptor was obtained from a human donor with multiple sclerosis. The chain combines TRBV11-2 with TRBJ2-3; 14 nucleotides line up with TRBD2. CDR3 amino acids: CASSFDRLAGGPDTQYF. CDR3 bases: TGTGCCAGCAGCTTCGACCGACTAGCGGGAGGGCCAGATACGCAGTATTTT.